The 28 T cell receptor beta chains given below trace back to one sample, sequenced in a study of CD8+CD57+ T cells in acquired aplastic anemia. CDR3 and TCR beta VDJ profiling relied on a genomic DNA template. TCRdb called the reads again in MiXCR, with one record for every CDR3 protein. The data contain some 140,000 distinct CDR3 sequences, around two fifths of them singletons. Sequenced input: sorted CD4+, CD8+, or CD8+CD57+ T cells (not recorded which) from PBMCs. The receptors here all came from a human donor in good health, serving as a control.

This chain links TRBV9 with TRBJ2-3, with a weak D call TRBD1 (6 bases). The DNA end is more similar to TRBJ1-5, so the J call may be wrong. The CDR3 extends over 16 amino acids. The germline V gene encodes CDR1 SGDLS and CDR2 YYNGEE. CDR3 bases: TGTGCCAGCAGCGTAGGGGCGGGCGGGGACACAGATACGCAGCATTTT. Translated: CASSVGAGGDTDTQHF.

The V gene is TRBV30, the J gene TRBJ2-5, with 7 bases fitting TRBD2. CDR3 size: 12 residues. With 2 bases clipped from V and 4 bases from J, the junction kept 1 base outside the gene matches. Germline loops: CDR1 GTSNPN, CDR2 SVGIG (reference sequence). The CDR3 sequence is CAWSWEGETQYF. DNA for the CDR3: TGTGCCTGGAGTTGGGAGGGAGAGACCCAGTACTTC.

At least ten counts were recorded for this clonotype. V is TRBV5-1 and J is TRBJ1-3; D is ambiguous. The germline CDR1 and CDR2 sequences are SGHRS and YFSETQ. Trimming cost V 2 bases and J 1 base, with 10 bases left between them. This CDR3 spans 15 amino acids. The CDR3 DNA reads TGCGCCAGCAGCTTTAAATACGGGTCTGGAAACACCATATATTTT. The encoded protein is CASSFKYGSGNTIYF.

This clonotype has at least ten counts. The rearrangement links TRBV29-1 to TRBJ2-7; 11 positions match TRBD1. Trimming cost V 5 bases and J 6 bases; bases outside gene matches: 9. Germline CDR1 reads SQVTM; CDR2 reads ANQGSEA. The CDR3 is 14 residues long. The CDR3 reads CSVFRAGTGGEQYF. The CDR3 bases are TGCAGCGTTTTCAGGGCCGGGACAGGGGGCGAGCAGTACTTC.

There are many counts of this clonotype. This chain links TRBV12-3 or TRBV12-4 with TRBJ1-1, with D unresolved. V lost 6 bases, J lost 3 bases, and 26 bases lay in between. The CDR3 has 18 amino acids. CDR3 DNA sequence: TGTGCCAGCAGACCTCACCGTGGACTCGAGGACCCAGACACTGAAGCTTTCTTT. Translating gives CASRPHRGLEDPDTEAFF.

The rearrangement uses TRBV2 and TRBJ1-2, with 7 bases lining up with TRBD1. Germline values: CDR1 SNHLY, CDR2 FYNNEI. Trimming removed 8 bases from V and 7 bases from J; junction bases left unmatched: 7. The CDR3 loop spans 12 amino acids. CDR3 bases: TGTGCCAGCCACGACAGGGTACGTGGCTACACCTTC. It codes for CASHDRVRGYTF. Full variable domain (missing parts from reference TRBV2 and TRBJ1-2): EPEVTQTPSHQVTQMGQEVILRCVPISNHLYFYWYRQILGQKVEFLVSFYNNEISEKSEIFDDQFSVERPDGSNFTLKIRSTKLEDSAMYFCASHDRVRGYTFGSGTRLTVV.

The sample holds many counts of this clonotype. A much larger clone lies a single base off, so this may be a read error. The rearrangement links TRBV7-9 to TRBJ1-5; no clear D. This CDR3 has 13 amino acids. The germline V gene has CDR1 SEHNR and CDR2 FQNEAQ (reference sequence). DNA for the CDR3: TGTGCCAGCAGCCTTAGGGTGGGTCAGTCCCAGCATTTT. This translates into CASSLRVGQSQHF.

In this sample, this clonotype turned up many times. The chain joins TRBV5-4 to TRBJ1-2, with 11 bases lining up with TRBD1. The CDR3 consists of 14 residues. Germline trimming cut 4 bases from V and 7 bases from J; bases unmatched to any gene: 6. The germline CDR1 and CDR2 sequences are SGHNT and YYREEE (reference sequence). The CDR3 here is CASSPDRGQLGYTF. The CDR3 DNA sequence: TGTGCCAGCAGCCCGGACAGGGGGCAACTTGGCTACACCTTC.

This clonotype has at least ten counts. The gene calls are TRBV20-1 and TRBJ1-2; D remains ambiguous. Germline assignment: CDR1 DFQATT and CDR2 SNEGSKA (reference sequence). The CDR3 is made up of 16 amino acids. V lost 2 bases to trimming and J lost 1 base, with 17 bases between them. The CDR3 spells CSARIPKPGSNYGYTF. The CDR3 bases are TGCAGTGCTAGAATACCAAAGCCGGGTAGTAACTATGGCTACACCTTC.

The chain joins TRBV25-1 to TRBJ2-3, with D tentatively TRBD1 or TRBD2 (6 bases each). The CDR3 length is 18 residues. Trimming took 4 bases from V and 1 from J, leaving 21 bases between them. CDR1 is MGHDK and CDR2 is SYGVNS in the germline V gene. The CDR3 sequence: CASSAGRIMGGRTDTQYF. The CDR3 DNA sequence: TGTGCCAGCAGTGCTGGACGGATTATGGGGGGCCGCACAGATACGCAGTATTTT.

J is TRBJ2-5 and V is TRBV20-1; TRBD2 matches at 13 bases. V trimming: 6 bases; J trimming: 5 bases; junction bases outside the gene matches: 6. The CDR3 is 14 amino acids. The germline gives CDR1 DFQATT, CDR2 SNEGSKA (reference sequence). The CDR3 loop is CSAGTSGARETQYF. The CDR3 region has the DNA TGCAGTGCAGGGACTAGCGGGGCCCGGGAGACCCAGTACTTC.

This clonotype was seen more than once but under ten times. The chain is built from TRBV2 and TRBJ2-7; 8 nucleotides agree with TRBD1. The CDR3 totals 14 residues. V gave up 3 bases and J gave up 2 bases; unmatched junction bases: 3. Germline V gene data show CDR1 as SNHLY and CDR2 as FYNNEI. In DNA form, the CDR3 reads TGTGCCAGCAGTGACAGGGGGCGACCCTACGAGCAGTACTTC. Protein sequence: CASSDRGRPYEQYF.

This clonotype occurred many times. This sequence joins TRBV29-1 and TRBJ1-1; 8 bases match TRBD1. Germline V gene data show CDR1 as SQVTM and CDR2 as ANQGSEA. V lost 5 bases and J lost 4; bases outside the gene matches: 6. The CDR3 loop spans 13 amino acids. The CDR3 spells CSVRDRNPTEAFF. The CDR3 coding sequence is TGCAGCGTTCGGGACAGGAACCCCACTGAAGCTTTCTTT.

The chain is built from TRBV15 and TRBJ1-1, with TRBD1 identical over 7 bases. Looked up from germline, CDR1 is LNHNV and CDR2 is YYDKDF (reference sequence). J lost 4 bases, V lost 5 bases, and 10 bases had no gene match. The CDR3 totals 15 residues. The CDR3 region is CATSLREGAGTEAFF. The CDR3 DNA is TGTGCCACCAGCCTGAGAGAGGGGGCAGGCACTGAAGCTTTCTTT.

Worth noting for this clonotype: At one of its ends the junction is not consistent with the germline gene, which may arise from a read error. The genes are TRBV19 and TRBJ1-5; perhaps TRBD1 as D (6 bases). CDR1 and CDR2 (germline): LNHDA, SQIVND (reference sequence). The CDR3 contains 14 residues. The CDR3 region is CASDNEWGAQPQRF. CDR3 bases: TGTGCCAGTGATAACGAGTGGGGGGCTCAGCCCCAGCGTTTT.

The V call is TRBV25-1, the J call TRBJ1-2; no clear D. Germline assignment: CDR1 MGHDK and CDR2 SYGVNS. The V gene lost 1 base and the J gene lost 4 bases, with 7 bases spanning the gap. The CDR3 loop spans 13 amino acids. The CDR3 region is CASSEFGVYGYTF. The CDR3, as DNA: TGTGCCAGCAGTGAATTCGGCGTCTATGGCTACACCTTC.

This chain connects TRBV29-1 to TRBJ1-1; no reliable D call. V was pared by 3 bases and J by 1 base, with 6 bases between. Germline lookup yields CDR1 SQVTM and CDR2 ANQGSEA. This CDR3 region has 12 residues. CDR3 residues: CSVEERNTEAFF. The CDR3 coding sequence is TGCAGCGTTGAGGAGAGGAACACTGAAGCTTTCTTT. The entire variable domain, with the rest obtained from reference TRBV29-1 and TRBJ1-1, is as follows: SAVISQKPSRDICQRGTSLTIQCQVDSQVTMMFWYRQQPGQSLTLIATANQGSEATYESGFVIDKFPISRPNLTFSTLTVSNMSPEDSSIYLCSVEERNTEAFFGQGTRLTVV.

There are many counts of this clonotype. The chain carries TRBV19 and TRBJ1-2; unclear D gene. With 5 bases removed from V and 3 bases from J, the gap between germline ends came to 4 bases. Per the germline V gene, CDR1 is LNHDA and CDR2 is SQIVND (reference sequence). The CDR3 loop spans 11 amino acids. CDR3 DNA: TGTGCCAGTAGTTCCTACTATGGCTACACCTTC. Protein: CASSSYYGYTF.

V gene TRBV20-1 combines with J gene TRBJ1-6; TRBD1 agrees at 8 bases. V was clipped by 3 bases and J by 10 bases; unmatched bases: 14. CDR3 size: 16 residues. Germline lookup yields CDR1 DFQATT and CDR2 SNEGSKA (reference sequence). The CDR3 nucleotides are TGCAGTGCTAGGGGGGACAGGCCTCTTGGGAAGTCACCCCTCCACTTT. Translated, it gives CSARGDRPLGKSPLHF.

This chain links TRBV29-1 with TRBJ1-2; TRBD1 matches 7 bases. From germline, CDR1 is SQVTM and CDR2 ANQGSEA. CDR3 length: 13 amino acids. Trimming removed 4 bases from V and 4 bases from J; junction bases left unmatched: 6. CDR3 residues: CSVVGQRSYGYTF. The CDR3 DNA is TGCAGCGTTGTGGGACAGAGGAGCTATGGCTACACCTTC.

This sequence joins TRBV29-1 and TRBJ2-3; no firm D call. The CDR3 has 11 residues. V was clipped by 5 bases and J by 4 bases, with 7 bases between them. Germline-derived CDR1 and CDR2 are SQVTM and ANQGSEA. CDR3 amino acids: CSVPYADTQYF. CDR3 sequence (DNA): TGCAGCGTTCCCTATGCAGATACGCAGTATTTT.

The chain has TRBV7-2 and TRBJ1-5, with 7 bases matching TRBD1. The ends lost 3 bases at V and 4 bases at J; junction bases unmatched: 3. CDR3 size: 14 residues. Germline CDR1 SGHTA, CDR2 FQGNSA. The CDR3 region has the DNA TGTGCCAGCAGCTTCAGGGGGAGTAATCAGCCCCAGCATTTT. Its translation is CASSFRGSNQPQHF.

This clonotype was detected only a few times. This rearrangement joins TRBV30 to TRBJ2-1; the match to TRBD2 covers 9 bases. CDR1 GTSNPN and CDR2 SVGIG come from the germline V gene (reference sequence). V was pared by 3 bases and J by 0 bases, with 6 bases of the junction left unmatched. The CDR3 sequence is 16 residues long. CDR3: CAWSTSGLSSYNEQFF. The CDR3 nucleotides are TGTGCCTGGAGCACTAGCGGGCTCAGCTCCTACAATGAGCAGTTCTTC.

This clonotype was observed once. This rearrangement joins TRBV12-3 or TRBV12-4 to TRBJ1-6; tentatively, D is TRBD1 (5 bases). The CDR3 consists of 18 residues. V gave up 3 bases and J gave up 8 bases, with 23 bases separating them. The CDR3 coding sequence is TGTGCCAGCAGTTTCGGCCTGGGGGGGAAAGCCATGTATTCACCCCTCCACTTT. Protein sequence: CASSFGLGGKAMYSPLHF.

In this sample, this clonotype turned up a few times. The chain carries TRBV6-1 and TRBJ1-5, with no clear D. V dropped 5 bases and J dropped 4 bases, with 21 bases sitting between them. This CDR3 has 17 residues. The germline V gene has CDR1 MNHNS and CDR2 SASEGT. The CDR3 DNA reads as TGTGCCAGCAGTAAACTTTCCCGTGGGGTTGGGAATCAGCCCCAGCATTTT. Amino acid sequence: CASSKLSRGVGNQPQHF.

The V call is TRBV20-1, the J call TRBJ2-1; D may be TRBD2 (6 bases). Trimming took 3 bases from V and 7 from J, leaving 25 bases between them. Germline loops: CDR1 DFQATT, CDR2 SNEGSKA (reference sequence). CDR3 length: 17 residues. The CDR3 region has the DNA TGCAGTGCTAGGAGTTTGAGCGGGCCCACCTTTACGAATGAGCAGTTCTTC. Amino acids: CSARSLSGPTFTNEQFF.

Turning to this clonotype: Germline and junction disagree at one end, which may indicate a read error. The chain uses TRBV11-1 and TRBJ1-4; the D gene is possibly TRBD1 (5 bases). The germline CDR1 and CDR2 sequences are SGHAT and FQDESV (reference sequence). This CDR3 has 17 residues. CDR3 sequence (DNA): TGTGCCAGCAGCCCCCAACGCGGGCAGGGCCCAATTGAAAGACTGTTTTTT. It specifies CASSPQRGQGPIERLFF.

This clonotype was counted ten times or more. The chain recombines TRBV9 with TRBJ1-1; D gene uncertain. The CDR3 is 12 residues long. The V and J ends lost 3 bases and 1 base respectively, with 4 bases between them. In germline, CDR1 is SGDLS, CDR2 YYNGEE. The CDR3 bases are TGTGCCAGCAGCGACCCGAACACTGAAGCTTTCTTT. Amino acid sequence: CASSDPNTEAFF.